Following are 25 T cell receptor beta chains from one sample sequenced in a study of CD8+ T cells in alopecia areata (dated by TCRdb to 2016 to 2019). The time point label, as the study defines it: baseline before oral tofacitinib. The library was built by means of the immunoSEQ multiplex PCR assay. For TCR sequencing, RNA was extracted from every sample and reverse transcribed into cDNA to serve as template. The clones in this table, taken by TCRdb from immuneACCESS, are in-frame only. Not every clone is retained; where verified, under half of the shortfall comes from an unresolved V gene, and the cause of the rest is unknown. This sample lists fewer than 250,000 clones; about 60% were detected once. The ten largest clones take up approximately 0.5% of the sample. Sequences were derived from CD4+ T cells sorted from blood, sampled at week 0. These receptors were obtained from a human donor with alopecia areata.

J is TRBJ1-1 and V is TRBV11-2; TRBD1 is a possible D gene (5 bases). With 3 bases removed from V and 1 base from J, the gap between germline ends came to 6 bases. The CDR3 length is 13 residues. Germline CDR1 and CDR2: SGHAT and FQNNGV. CDR3 region: CASSFRENTEAFF. The CDR3 DNA follows: TGTGCCAGCAGCTTCAGGGAGAACACTGAAGCTTTCTTT. Full variable domain (missing parts from reference TRBV11-2 and TRBJ1-1): EAGVAQSPRYKIIEKRQSVAFWCNPISGHATLYWYQQILGQGPKLLIQFQNNGVVDDSQLPKDRFSAERLKGVDSTLKIQPAKLEDSAVYLCASSFRENTEAFFGQGTRLTVV.

V gene TRBV2 combines with J gene TRBJ1-5, with 7 bases identical to TRBD1. Germline V gene lookup returns CDR1 SNHLY and CDR2 FYNNEI. There are 13 residues in the CDR3. V was clipped by 3 bases and J by 5 bases; unmatched bases: 1. The chain's CDR3 is CASSDDRDQPQHF. The DNA of the CDR3 is TGTGCCAGCAGTGATGACAGGGATCAGCCCCAGCATTTT.

The chain has TRBV5-6 and TRBJ1-5, with D unresolved. Germline-derived CDR1 and CDR2 are SGHDT and YYEEEE. This CDR3 is built from 14 residues. Trimming removed 4 bases from V and 5 bases from J, with 13 bases in between. CDR3 sequence reads: CASSQVGIDQPQHF. The CDR3 DNA is TGTGCCAGCAGCCAAGTCGGCATTGATCAGCCCCAGCATTTT.

Notes on this clone: The same CDR3 arises from other DNA sequences in this sample as well. The CDR3 here is CASSVARNTEAFF. The CDR3 DNA reads TGTGCCAGCAGCGTCGCAAGGAACACTGAAGCTTTCTTT. This chain joins TRBV9 and TRBJ1-1; D is uncertain. V was shortened by 2 bases and J by 1 base, with 6 bases between the two germline ends. Germline CDR1 reads SGDLS; CDR2 reads YYNGEE. This CDR3 has 13 amino acids.

The chain has TRBV29-1 and TRBJ1-2; D is unclear. The V and J ends lost 3 bases and 4 bases respectively, with 12 bases between them. The germline gives CDR1 SQVTM, CDR2 ANQGSEA. The length of the CDR3 is 13 residues. This chain's CDR3 is CSVDNSPFYGYTF. CDR3 nucleotides: TGCAGCGTTGATAACTCCCCCTTCTATGGCTACACCTTC. Full variable domain (rest looked up from reference TRBV29-1 and TRBJ1-2): SAVISQKPSRDICQRGTSLTIQCQVDSQVTMMFWYRQQPGQSLTLIATANQGSEATYESGFVIDKFPISRPNLTFSTLTVSNMSPEDSSIYLCSVDNSPFYGYTFGSGTRLTVV.

This clone was observed a handful of times. The chain joins TRBV30 to TRBJ1-5, with 8 nucleotides matching TRBD1. From germline, CDR1 is GTSNPN and CDR2 SVGIG (reference sequence). This CDR3 region has 14 residues. V trimming: 3 bases; J trimming: 9 bases; junction bases outside the gene matches: 10. CDR3 coding DNA: TGTGCCTGGAGCGACAGGGGCCCCTCGGTGCCCCAGCATTTT. It translates to CAWSDRGPSVPQHF.

The V and J genes are TRBV4-1 and TRBJ1-4; no reliable D call. V was pared by 5 bases and J by 7 bases, with 11 bases between. This CDR3 has 13 amino acids. The V gene's germline CDR1 is MGHRA and CDR2 YSYEKL. CDR3 DNA sequence: TGCGCCAGCAGCTCGCGACATGGTGAAAAACTGTTTTTT. Translating it yields CASSSRHGEKLFF.

The chain couples TRBV25-1 to TRBJ1-5; D is unresolved. The CDR3 is 12 amino acids. In germline, CDR1 is MGHDK, CDR2 SYGVNS. The ends were cut back, 3 bases at V and 7 bases at J, with 7 bases in the middle. The CDR3 sequence: CASSEDGQPQHF. The CDR3 DNA is TGTGCCAGCAGTGAGGACGGGCAGCCCCAGCATTTT.

This clone was detected only a few times. V is TRBV18 and J is TRBJ1-2; D is uncertain. Looked up from germline, CDR1 is KGHSH and CDR2 is LQKENI. V was clipped by 3 bases and J by 1 base, with 6 bases between them. This CDR3 spans 13 amino acids. The CDR3 region is CASSPTVNYGYTF. In DNA form, the CDR3 reads TGTGCCAGCTCACCTACAGTTAACTATGGCTACACCTTC.

The chain uses TRBV19 and TRBJ2-1; TRBD1 might be the D (5 bases). This CDR3 is 13 amino acids long. V shed 1 base and J shed 8 bases, with 9 bases lying between them. Germline assignment: CDR1 LNHDA and CDR2 SQIVND (reference sequence). CDR3 residues: CASSIAQGYEQFF. The CDR3 DNA reads as TGTGCCAGTAGTATAGCCCAGGGCTATGAGCAGTTCTTC.

The gene calls are TRBV5-1 and TRBJ2-2; TRBD1 or TRBD2 may be the D gene (5 bases each). V lost 7 bases and J lost 4, with 11 bases in between. This CDR3 is built from 13 residues. Looked up from germline, CDR1 is SGHRS and CDR2 is YFSETQ. The CDR3 region is CASSRDGTGELFF. CDR3 nucleotides: TGCGCCAGCTCCAGGGACGGCACCGGGGAGCTGTTTTTT.

The chain joins TRBV7-9 to TRBJ2-7; D is unresolved. V dropped 1 base and J dropped 0 bases, with 10 bases sitting between them. This CDR3 contains 15 residues. Germline assignment: CDR1 SEHNR and CDR2 FQNEAQ (reference sequence). The CDR3 DNA is TGTGCCAGCAGCTTAGAGCTCCGTAGCTCCTACGAGCAGTACTTC. Protein sequence: CASSLELRSSYEQYF.

The chain carries TRBV7-8 and TRBJ2-5, with D perhaps given as TRBD1 or TRBD2 (5 bases each). The germline V and J ends were trimmed by 2 bases and 1 base, with 14 bases remaining between them. The CDR3 sequence is 16 residues long. CDR1 and CDR2 from the germline V gene are SGHVS and FQNEAQ. CDR3 region: CASSLTTQRGQETQYF. CDR3 nucleotides: TGTGCCAGCAGCTTAACGACTCAGAGGGGCCAAGAGACCCAGTACTTC.

The V gene is TRBV14, the J gene TRBJ2-2; D unclear. The CDR3 totals 14 residues. Germline CDR1 SGHDN, CDR2 FVKESK. Trimming cost V 1 base and J 2 bases, with 5 bases left between them. CDR3 DNA sequence: TGTGCCAGCAGCCAAGGGGTCAACACCGGGGAGCTGTTTTTT. This encodes CASSQGVNTGELFF.

The CDR3 protein is CSGRKAGQRSGEQYF. The CDR3 DNA follows: TGCAGCGGGAGGAAGGCGGGACAGCGGTCCGGTGAGCAGTACTTC. The chain links TRBV29-1 to TRBJ2-7; possibly TRBD1 for D (7 bases). From germline, CDR1 is SQVTM and CDR2 ANQGSEA. Trimming removed 7 bases at V and 7 bases at J, with 26 bases between. This CDR3 is 15 amino acids long.

This clone was detected only once. The rearrangement links TRBV29-1 to TRBJ1-1; the D is unclear. The V and J ends lost 2 bases and 2 bases respectively, with 6 bases between them. The CDR3 loop spans 12 amino acids. Germline lookup yields CDR1 SQVTM and CDR2 ANQGSEA. Here the CDR3 reads CSVEFGNTEAFF. In DNA, the CDR3 is TGCAGCGTTGAATTTGGCAACACTGAAGCTTTCTTT.

This sequence joins TRBV4-1 and TRBJ1-2; D remains unclear. The CDR3 spans 12 residues. Trimming took off 1 base at V and 7 bases at J, with 7 bases between the two ends. Germline assignment: CDR1 MGHRA and CDR2 YSYEKL. The CDR3 is CASSQVGVGYTF. Written as DNA, the CDR3 is TGCGCCAGCAGCCAAGTAGGAGTTGGCTACACCTTC.

This chain connects TRBV5-1 to TRBJ1-1, with a possible D match to TRBD1 (5 bases). This CDR3 comprises 12 residues. V lost 4 bases and J lost 7, with 11 bases in between. Germline CDR1 reads SGHRS; CDR2 reads YFSETQ. This CDR3 reads CASSRDWDEAFF. The CDR3 nucleotides are TGCGCCAGCAGCCGGGACTGGGATGAAGCTTTCTTT.

J is TRBJ2-3 and V is TRBV15, with 8 positions matching TRBD2. The V and J ends lost 1 base and 4 bases, in that order; junction bases with no gene match: 10. The V gene's germline CDR1 is LNHNV and CDR2 YYDKDF (reference sequence). CDR3 length equals 17 residues. Here the CDR3 reads CATSRATQRGSADTQYF. In DNA, the CDR3 is TGTGCCACCAGCAGAGCGACCCAGCGGGGGAGCGCAGATACGCAGTATTTT.

The chain has TRBV30 and TRBJ2-7; a weak D match, TRBD1 (5 bases). In germline, CDR1 is GTSNPN, CDR2 SVGIG (reference sequence). With 5 bases removed from V and 2 bases from J, the gap between germline ends came to 16 bases. The CDR3 covers 14 residues. The CDR3 protein is CAWVPQGATYEQYF. Here the CDR3 DNA reads TGTGCCTGGGTCCCTCAGGGCGCTACCTACGAGCAGTACTTC.

This chain joins TRBV7-2 and TRBJ2-4; tentative D call: TRBD1 (6 bases). The germline gives CDR1 SGHTA, CDR2 FQGNSA. The CDR3 sequence is 17 residues long. Trimming shortened V by 2 bases and J by 5 bases, and 19 bases separated the two germline ends. CDR3 protein: CASSLSPTSGHQNIQYF. The CDR3 nucleotides are TGTGCCAGCAGCTTATCCCCAACTTCGGGACACCAAAACATTCAGTACTTC.

J is TRBJ2-5 and V is TRBV11-2, with 12 bases identical to TRBD1. Trimming took 0 bases from V and 5 from J; bases not matched to a gene: 10. CDR3 size: 18 residues. Germline CDR1 reads SGHAT; CDR2 reads FQNNGV. The CDR3 sequence: CASSLDPKGQGARETQYF. The CDR3 nucleotides read TGTGCCAGCAGCTTAGACCCAAAGGGACAGGGGGCTCGTGAGACCCAGTACTTC.

The J gene is TRBJ1-2, the V gene TRBV6-1; no clear D. Trimming pared 2 bases from V and 3 bases from J, leaving 4 bases between. Germline lookup yields CDR1 MNHNS and CDR2 SASEGT. There are 12 residues in the CDR3. Written as DNA, the CDR3 is TGTGCCAGCAGTGAACTGGACTATGGCTACACCTTC. This encodes CASSELDYGYTF.

This clone has just one count. V usage is TRBV30 and J usage is TRBJ2-3, with D uncertain. Germline V gives CDR1 GTSNPN, CDR2 SVGIG (reference sequence). Trimming took off 1 base at V and 2 bases at J, with 4 bases between the two ends. This CDR3 comprises 12 residues. CDR3 protein: CAWSAITDTQYF. The CDR3 nucleotides are TGTGCCTGGAGTGCCATCACAGATACGCAGTATTTT.

The chain links TRBV5-4 to TRBJ1-1; TRBD1 matches at 8 bases. The CDR3 contains 15 residues. Germline-derived CDR1 and CDR2 are SGHNT and YYREEE (reference sequence). V gave up 5 bases and J gave up 1 base; unmatched junction bases: 7. The CDR3 reads CASRGDRGRNTEAFF. As DNA, the CDR3 is TGTGCCAGCAGGGGCGACAGGGGCAGGAACACTGAAGCTTTCTTT.